This T cell receptor beta chain was obtained from a study of blood T cell repertoires in COVID-19 (dated by TCRdb to about 2020). Context from the whole study: The collaborator samples originated in the United States, Italy and Spain and spanned the acute and convalescent phases of COVID-19. The samples were drawn from the first 160 participants of the ongoing ImmuneRACE study and from 950 to 1,500 subjects provided by 6 global collaborators. Where HLA class I and class II types were available, the types were taken from metadata supplied by the sample provider, not from assay-based typing. Nearly every sample came with metadata listing a de-identified subject ID, COVID-19 status, age in years and sex. The prospective study material was composed of cDNA or gDNA derived from T cells, B-cell-depleted T cells, or PBMCs. The repertoires were released in a freely available public database intended as a resource for research on the immune response to SARS-CoV-2. The dataset comprised deeply sampled blood TCRbeta repertoires from subjects exposed to, actively infected with, or recovered from COVID-19. Beyond this particular receptor, the publication reports: Clinical and demographic metadata were provided uncurated, with the amount varying by source and participant.

The germline V gene (reference sequence) specifies SEHNR as CDR1 and FQNEAQ as CDR2. At the junction V is shortened by 6 bases and J by 9 bases, with 12 bases in between. The CDR3 starts with the cysteine, ends with the phenylalanine, and has 12 residues. Only the CDR3 part of the read is kept: 36 bases, read in frame from the first base. In its sample, this clone was seen once. Its target antigen remains unknown. Base-call qualities are not available, and no considerably larger clone is one nucleotide away. TCRbeta CDR3 regions were amplified from genomic DNA using the immunoSEQ Assay, a bias-controlled multiplex PCR. Under the source paper's analysis protocol: The number of nucleated cells in each sample was estimated by amplification of reference gene primers within the assay. To quantify the absolute abundance of each unique TCRbeta CDR3 rearrangement, sequence reads were collapsed and filtered. Productive Simpson clonality was computed per sample as the square root of Simpson's diversity index over productive rearrangements. TCRdb took over this immuneACCESS table, retaining in-frame rearrangements with V and J assigned. Such tables are incomplete; in checked studies, under half of the missing clones stem from an unresolved V gene, and the remainder is unexplained. V and J calls and clone size come straight from that table; D and trimming were deduced from the DNA. Across this sample there are roughly 70,000 clones, with just under 90% seen only once. Less than 1.5% of the sample is held by the ten biggest clonotypes.

The collaborating institutions used their own protocols to collect whole blood in K2EDTA tubes. For TCRbeta analysis, collaborators shipped samples in one of three forms: frozen whole blood, isolated PBMCs, or DNA extracted from either of those sample types. The chain is encoded by TRBV7-9 joined to TRBJ2-1; the D gene cannot be resolved reliably. The origin of this receptor is a man aged 55 to 70 with acute or convalescent COVID-19. Sequencing was done on a sample of peripheral blood. The nucleotide sequence is given as TGTGCCAGCAGTGAACAGAATGCTGAGCAGTTCTTC. It codes for CASSEQNAEQFF.